The rows below give T cell receptor beta chains drawn from one sample of a study of shared clonotypes between healthy human individuals. The method was immunoSEQ multiplex PCR; TCRdb's version includes in-frame clones alone and lacks a portion of them. The profile shows 2 million to 2.5 million clones, 80% to 95% of them singletons. Sequenced: naive CD4+ T cells from PBMCs. Receptors were obtained from a man aged 18 to 30 in good health. Some clones in this sample may be carry-over from other donors' samples. Both conserved end residues are part of each CDR3. The D gene is left open where the match is weak. Part of the rows lack a size; the others show once, few, many or a class for expanded clones.

>.|TRBJ1-4|.|TRBV27
TGTGCCAGCATGAGCCGTGCAACTAATGAAAAACTGTTTTTT
CASMSRATNEKLFF
>.|TRBJ2-3|.|TRBV2
TGTGCCAGCAGTGAGGGCTATACAGATACGCAGTATTTT
CASSEGYTDTQYF
>.|TRBJ2-3|TRBD2|TRBV12-5
TGTGCTAGTGGTCCCCCTAGCGGGAGACTTCCAGATACGCAGTATTTT
CASGPPSGRLPDTQYF
>.|TRBJ2-5|.|TRBV6-5
TGTGCCAGCCTTACGGGGCTAGCTGATCAAGAGACCCAGTACTTC
CASLTGLADQETQYF
>.|TRBJ1-5|.|TRBV7-5
TGTGCCAGAATGTGTTTCGCGGTACGCCGTTCCGGCCTTAGCAATCAGCCCCAGCATTTT
CARMCFAVRRSGLSNQPQHF
>.|TRBJ2-4|TRBD1|TRBV5-1
TGCGCCAGCAGCTCCGGACAGGGTTTGGACATTCAGTACTTC
CASSSGQGLDIQYF
>.|TRBJ1-5|TRBD1|TRBV7-2
TGTGCCAGCAGCTGGGGACAGGGCAGCAATCAGCCCCAGCATTTT
CASSWGQGSNQPQHF
>.|TRBJ2-7|TRBD1|TRBV5-1
TGCGCCAGCCGCCACCGGGACAGCTCCTACGAGCAGTACTTC
CASRHRDSSYEQYF
>.|TRBJ2-7|.|TRBV18
TGTGCCAGCTCACAGGGGAGCTCCTACGAGCAGTACTTC
CASSQGSSYEQYF
>.|TRBJ2-7|TRBD1|TRBV5-1
TGCGCCAGCAGCGGGGCTATAGACAGGGGCTATACCTACGAGCAGTACTTC
CASSGAIDRGYTYEQYF
>.|TRBJ2-2|TRBD1|TRBV2
TGTGCCAGCAGTATCCGGACAGGGATCGGGGAGCTGTTTTTT
CASSIRTGIGELFF
>once|TRBJ2-1|TRBD2|TRBV19
TGTGCCAGTAGTTTGCCATCGGGGCTAGCGGGAACGGATGAGCAGTTCTTC
CASSLPSGLAGTDEQFF
>.|TRBJ1-2|.|TRBV11-2
TGTGCCAGCAGCCGGTGGGGGGCCTATGGCTACACCTTC
CASSRWGAYGYTF
>.|TRBJ2-3|TRBD2|TRBV5-4
TGTGCCAGCAGCTTTTCAGGGAGGGTGGGCACAGATACGCAGTATTTT
CASSFSGRVGTDTQYF
>.|TRBJ1-5|.|TRBV5-4
TGTGCCAGCAGCTCCGCCCCGGATGGCGGGGCCCAGCCCCAGCATTTT
CASSSAPDGGAQPQHF
>once|TRBJ1-5|.|TRBV15
TGTGCCACCAGCAGAGATGAAAAGGGAGCCCAGCCCCAGCATTTT
CATSRDEKGAQPQHF
>.|TRBJ2-2|TRBD2|TRBV5-4
TGTGCCAGCAGCTTGGGTGGTGGGACTAGCGTGCCCGGGGAGCTGTTTTTT
CASSLGGGTSVPGELFF
>.|TRBJ2-7|TRBD1|TRBV5-1
TGCGCCAGCAGCTGGGGGACAGGCGTCTACGAGCAGTACTTC
CASSWGTGVYEQYF
>.|TRBJ2-3|.|TRBV27
TGTGCCAGCAGCCTTCGGAGCCCAGATACGCAGTATTTT
CASSLRSPDTQYF
>.|TRBJ1-5|.|TRBV28
TGTGCCAGCAGTTTGGGTCCGGGGGTAGTCAATCAGCCCCAGCATTTT
CASSLGPGVVNQPQHF
>.|TRBJ1-5|TRBD1|TRBV28
TGTGCCAGCAGTCCTCGGGATGCAGGGGGTTACAATCAGCCCCAGCATTTT
CASSPRDAGGYNQPQHF
>.|TRBJ1-1|.|TRBV5-5
TGTGCCAGCAGCTTGGCACGGGCTGAAGCTTTCTTT
CASSLARAEAFF
>.|TRBJ2-2|.|TRBV5-6
TGTGCCAGCAGCTTAGGAGAGGTCACCGGGGAGCTGTTTTTT
CASSLGEVTGELFF
>.|TRBJ2-3|.|TRBV9
TGTGCCAGCAGCGTAGCGGTTAGCGGACCAACGCAGTATTTT
CASSVAVSGPTQYF
>.|TRBJ2-5|TRBD2|TRBV30
TGTGCCTGGAGGCTAGCGGGAGGGCGGGAGACCCAGTACTTC
CAWRLAGGRETQYF
>.|TRBJ2-5|TRBD2|TRBV5-1
TGCGCCAGCCAACCGGAACCCAGCGGGAGTGGGGGACAAGAGACCCAGTACTTC
CASQPEPSGSGGQETQYF
>.|TRBJ2-1|TRBD1|TRBV6-6
TGTGCCAGCAGTTCACCAGACAGGGGAAGGTACAATGAGCAGTTCTTC
CASSSPDRGRYNEQFF
>once|TRBJ2-1|.|TRBV6-5
TGTGCCAGCAGCCCTCTTGGGCAGGGCCAGTTCTTC
CASSPLGQGQFF
>.|TRBJ2-1|.|TRBV7-3
TGTGCCAGCAGCTCCCATAGGACTATCGCCGATGAGCAGTTCTTC
CASSSHRTIADEQFF